The 28 T cell receptor beta chains listed next were all sequenced from one sample in a study of blood T cell repertoires in COVID-19. Only in-frame clones appear in the TCRdb table, and some are missing; sequencing was by immunoSEQ multiplex PCR. The table has about 160,000 clones, roughly 80% seen once. The source material was PBMCs or T cells enriched from blood (not recorded which). These receptors originate from a woman aged 45-60 years who had recovered from COVID-19.

The chain couples TRBV11-2 to TRBJ2-1; 13 nucleotides match TRBD2. The CDR3 spans 17 residues. The trim removed 5 bases at V and 5 bases at J, leaving 9 bases unmatched. Germline V gene data show CDR1 as SGHAT and CDR2 as FQNNGV. The CDR3 bases are TGTGCCAGCAGCCAATGGGGACTAGCGGGAAGAAACAATGAGCAGTTCTTC. It encodes CASSQWGLAGRNNEQFF.

The table lists this clone with a count of one. The V and J genes are TRBV6-5 and TRBJ2-7; a possible D gene is TRBD2 (6 bases). The CDR3 is 14 amino acids. Looked up from germline, CDR1 is MNHEY and CDR2 is SVGAGI. Trimming cost V 5 bases and J 3 bases, with 14 bases left between them. The CDR3 DNA is TGTGCCAGCAGTCCGACGGGGAGGTACTACGAGCAGTACGTC. As protein: CASSPTGRYYEQYV.

This chain connects TRBV28 to TRBJ1-3, with TRBD1 matching 8 bases. V shed 6 bases, J shed 3 bases, and the junction held 7 bases outside the gene matches. Germline V CDR1 and CDR2: MDHEN, SYDVKM. The length of the CDR3 is 15 residues. The CDR3 nucleotides read TGTGCCAGCAGAACACCAGGGACAGGTGGAAACACCATATATTTT. Protein: CASRTPGTGGNTIYF.

This chain connects TRBV6-4 to TRBJ1-6; the match to TRBD1 covers 7 bases. After removal of 6 bases from V and 7 bases from J, the junction contained 6 bases not matched to a gene. CDR3 length: 14 residues. Germline CDR1 is MRHNA and CDR2 is SNTAGT. The CDR3 protein is CASSRGDRNSPLHF. The DNA for the CDR3 is TGTGCCAGCAGCAGGGGGGACAGAAATTCACCCCTCCACTTT.

The chain uses TRBV5-1 and TRBJ1-5, with D tentatively TRBD1 (6 bases). The CDR3 is made up of 15 amino acids. Between the trimmed V and J ends, which lost 1 base and 0 bases, there was a span of 8 bases. Germline V lookup: CDR1 SGHRS, CDR2 YFSETQ. The CDR3 reads CASSLMGHSNQPQHF. CDR3 sequence (DNA): TGCGCCAGCAGCTTGATGGGACATAGCAATCAGCCCCAGCATTTT.

The genes are TRBV30 and TRBJ1-6; possibly TRBD1 for D (5 bases). CDR1 and CDR2 from the germline V gene are GTSNPN and SVGIG (reference sequence). The CDR3 consists of 15 residues. V gave up 3 bases and J gave up 2 bases, with 11 bases separating them. CDR3 DNA sequence: TGTGCCTGGAGGGGTCAGGGCACCTATAATTCACCCCTCCACTTT. Residues: CAWRGQGTYNSPLHF.

V and J are TRBV5-4 and TRBJ1-3; the D is unclear. Germline V lookup: CDR1 SGHNT, CDR2 YYREEE (reference sequence). The CDR3 covers 14 residues. The germline V and J ends were trimmed by 4 bases and 4 bases, with 12 bases remaining between them. The CDR3 DNA reads as TGTGCCAGCAGCACGGGAAGAGGGGGAAACACCATATATTTT. As protein: CASSTGRGGNTIYF. The complete variable domain, with remaining parts taken from reference TRBV5-4 and TRBJ1-3, reads ETGVTQSPTHLIKTRGQQVTLRCSSQSGHNTVSWYQQALGQGPQFIFQYYREEENGRGNFPPRFSGLQFPNYSSELNVNALELDDSALYLCASSTGRGGNTIYFGEGSWLTVV.

J is TRBJ1-4 and V is TRBV18; D remains unclear. The V end lost 0 bases, the J end lost 8 bases, and 7 bases lay between the germline ends. CDR1 is KGHSH and CDR2 is LQKENI in the germline V gene. CDR3 length: 13 amino acids. CDR3 residues: CASSPPESEKLFF. CDR3 DNA sequence: TGTGCCAGCTCACCACCGGAGTCGGAAAAACTGTTTTTT.

This chain joins TRBV30 and TRBJ1-1; D not certain. The CDR3 is 11 amino acids. Germline V gene data show CDR1 as GTSNPN and CDR2 as SVGIG (reference sequence). V lost 2 bases and J lost 4, with 5 bases in between. CDR3 loop: CAWSPLTEAFF. The CDR3 bases are TGTGCCTGGAGTCCCCTCACTGAAGCTTTCTTT.

This clone has only one observation. V gene TRBV28 combines with J gene TRBJ1-1; 7 bases are a match to TRBD1. CDR1 is MDHEN and CDR2 is SYDVKM in the germline V gene. The CDR3 is 14 amino acids. With 8 bases clipped from V and 1 base from J, the junction kept 7 bases outside the gene matches. The CDR3 nucleotides read TGTGCCAGCTTGGAAGGGACAGCGAACACTGAAGCTTTCTTT. Translation gives CASLEGTANTEAFF.

V gene TRBV5-6 combines with J gene TRBJ1-2; TRBD1 matches 7 bases. From germline, CDR1 is SGHDT and CDR2 YYEEEE. This CDR3 spans 15 amino acids. Trimming took 4 bases from V and 4 from J; bases not matched to a gene: 10. The CDR3: CASSLDRDPVYGYTF. The CDR3 nucleotides are TGTGCCAGCAGCCTCGACAGGGACCCAGTCTATGGCTACACCTTC.

This clone was seen a few times. The genes are TRBV11-2 and TRBJ1-2; the D is unclear. Germline CDR1 is SGHAT and CDR2 is FQNNGV. This CDR3 has 12 amino acids. Trimming removed 3 bases at V and 4 bases at J, with 6 bases between. The CDR3 DNA reads TGTGCCAGCAGCTTTGGAGTCTATGGCTACACCTTC. Its translation is CASSFGVYGYTF.

The rearrangement joins TRBV7-9 to TRBJ2-2; the D is unclear. The CDR3 runs to 13 residues. Trimming shortened V by 4 bases and J by 2 bases, and 5 bases separated the two germline ends. CDR1 is SEHNR, CDR2 FQNEAQ, per germline (reference sequence). CDR3 in amino acids: CASSSGNTGELFF. The CDR3 DNA sequence: TGTGCCAGCAGCTCGGGTAACACCGGGGAGCTGTTTTTT.

The sample holds a few counts of this clone. The CDR3 nucleotides are TGTGCCAGCAGCTCCGGACTAGCGGGAGGTGGGGAGCAGTTCTTC. This sequence encodes CASSSGLAGGGEQFF. The rearrangement joins TRBV7-6 to TRBJ2-1; 14 nucleotides align to TRBD2. Per germline, CDR1 SGHVS and CDR2 FNYEAQ. The CDR3 covers 15 residues. V lost 4 bases to trimming and J lost 10 bases; unmatched junction nucleotides: 6.

This clone was recorded once. V gene TRBV10-2 combines with J gene TRBJ1-1, with a tentative D call TRBD1 (6 bases). Per the germline V gene, CDR1 is WSHSY and CDR2 is SAAADI. Trimming removed 2 bases at V and 0 bases at J, with 16 bases between. CDR3 length equals 17 residues. In DNA, the CDR3 is TGCGCCAGCAGTGAGCTGATATCCAGGGGCCTGAACACTGAAGCTTTCTTT. Its translation is CASSELISRGLNTEAFF.

This chain connects TRBV11-2 to TRBJ2-2, with D hard to call. Trimming pared 3 bases from V and 5 bases from J, leaving 10 bases between. The germline CDR1 and CDR2 sequences are SGHAT and FQNNGV. The CDR3 covers 14 residues. CDR3 loop: CASSFVRETGELFF. DNA for the CDR3: TGTGCCAGCAGCTTTGTGCGAGAGACCGGGGAGCTGTTTTTT.

The gene calls are TRBV7-9 and TRBJ1-1, with a possible D match to TRBD1 (6 bases). Germline V gene lookup returns CDR1 SEHNR and CDR2 FQNEAQ (reference sequence). The germline V and J ends were trimmed by 5 bases and 6 bases, with 22 bases remaining between them. The CDR3 spans 16 residues. CDR3 amino acids: CASSPSPGQRDAEAFF. CDR3 sequence (DNA): TGTGCCAGCAGCCCCTCCCCAGGACAGCGGGACGCTGAAGCTTTCTTT.

This clone was counted between two and nine times. Other DNA sequences within the sample encode an identical CDR3. The chain carries TRBV12-3 or TRBV12-4 and TRBJ1-1; no reliable D call. The CDR3 sequence is 13 residues long. Trimming cost V 3 bases and J 5 bases, with 10 bases left between them. CDR3 loop: CASSFVSGTEAFF. Here the CDR3 DNA reads TGTGCCAGCAGTTTTGTATCGGGAACTGAAGCTTTCTTT.

The gene calls are TRBV4-1 and TRBJ2-2; tentative D call: TRBD1 (5 bases). This CDR3 spans 15 amino acids. Germline CDR1 is MGHRA and CDR2 is YSYEKL. Trimming removed 1 base at V and 7 bases at J, with 13 bases between. CDR3 amino acids: CASSQAIPGFGELFF. The CDR3 DNA follows: TGCGCCAGCAGCCAAGCGATTCCAGGGTTCGGGGAGCTGTTTTTT.

This chain links TRBV5-1 with TRBJ1-2; 7 positions match TRBD1. The junction had 5 bases not matched to a gene; V was cut back by 1 base and J by 2 bases. The CDR3 runs to 15 residues. CDR1 and CDR2 (germline): SGHRS, YFSETQ. CDR3 bases: TGCGCCAGCAGCTTGACAGGGGTAGAAAACTATGGCTACACCTTC. It translates to CASSLTGVENYGYTF. The variable domain in full, with the rest retrieved from reference TRBV5-1 and TRBJ1-2, is KAGVTQTPRYLIKTRGQQVTLSCSPISGHRSVSWYQQTPGQGLQFLFEYFSETQRNKGNFPGRFSGRQFSNSRSEMNVSTLELGDSALYLCASSLTGVENYGYTFGSGTRLTVV.

The chain links TRBV3-1 (or the pseudogene TRBV3-2) to TRBJ2-4, with 10 positions matching TRBD1. Germline trimming cut 3 bases from V and 7 bases from J; bases unmatched to any gene: 3. CDR3 length: 14 residues. Germline assignment: CDR1 LGHDT and CDR2 YNNKEL (reference sequence). CDR3 residues: CASSHQGQGNIQYF. CDR3 bases: TGTGCCAGCAGCCACCAGGGACAGGGGAACATTCAGTACTTC.

The chain employs TRBV28 and TRBJ1-2; D uncertain. CDR1 MDHEN and CDR2 SYDVKM come from the germline V gene. The CDR3 is made up of 14 amino acids. V was cut by 5 bases and J by 4 bases, with 14 bases left in between. CDR3 coding DNA: TGTGCCAGCAGTCTTGTTGGGCAGAGCTATGGCTACACCTTC. This encodes CASSLVGQSYGYTF.

J is TRBJ1-2 and V is TRBV3-1 (or the pseudogene TRBV3-2); 9 bases map to TRBD1. Germline trimming cut 4 bases from V and 4 bases from J; bases unmatched to any gene: 4. The CDR3 covers 14 residues. CDR1 is LGHDT and CDR2 is YNNKEL in the germline V gene (reference sequence). The DNA of the CDR3 is TGTGCCAGCAGCCGGACAGGGGCGGTCTATGGCTACACCTTC. Its translation is CASSRTGAVYGYTF.

The rearrangement links TRBV4-2 to TRBJ1-1; D call uncertain. The CDR3 totals 14 residues. Trimming shortened V by 7 bases and J by 0 bases, and 12 bases separated the two germline ends. Germline values: CDR1 LGHNA, CDR2 YNFKEQ. CDR3 region: CASTSNSVNTEAFF. The CDR3 DNA is TGTGCCAGCACCTCGAACTCTGTGAACACTGAAGCTTTCTTT.

The chain has TRBV5-4 and TRBJ1-4; 12 nucleotides match TRBD1. Germline V gene data show CDR1 as SGHNT and CDR2 as YYREEE (reference sequence). V lost 5 bases and J lost 12; bases outside the gene matches: 8. This CDR3 has 14 amino acids. The CDR3 sequence is CASRVGGTGGELFF. CDR3 sequence (DNA): TGTGCCAGCAGGGTAGGAGGGACAGGGGGCGAACTGTTTTTT.

This sequence joins TRBV27 and TRBJ2-2, with TRBD2 as a possible D gene (5 bases). Looked up from germline, CDR1 is MNHEY and CDR2 is SMNVEV (reference sequence). V was clipped by 3 bases and J by 4 bases, with 15 bases between them. This CDR3 has 16 residues. The CDR3 reads CASSFGSGLLTGELFF. The CDR3 DNA reads TGTGCCAGCAGTTTTGGATCCGGACTCCTCACCGGGGAGCTGTTTTTT.

The J gene is TRBJ1-3, the V gene TRBV19, with a possible D match to TRBD1 (6 bases). CDR3 size: 17 residues. Germline V gene lookup returns CDR1 LNHDA and CDR2 SQIVND (reference sequence). Trimming removed 6 bases from V and 4 bases from J, with 22 bases in between. CDR3 sequence reads: CASSAGGGTGLGNTIYF. CDR3 in DNA: TGTGCCAGTAGCGCCGGCGGGGGAACAGGGCTCGGAAACACCATATATTTT.

The sample holds one count of this clone. The V call is TRBV6-2 or TRBV6-3, the J call TRBJ2-1, with D uncertain. V was clipped by 5 bases and J by 4 bases, with 6 bases between them. Germline V gene lookup returns CDR1 MNHEY and CDR2 SVGEGT. The CDR3 runs 12 residues. CDR3 DNA: TGTGCCAGCAGTGCCCAGTACAATGAGCAGTTCTTC. This sequence encodes CASSAQYNEQFF.